Presented here are 32 T cell receptor beta chains from one specimen sequenced in a study of molecular identifiers for immune sequencing clone quantification. TCRdb called the PCR reads again in MiXCR, with one record for every CDR3 protein. This sample has 60,000 to 70,000 distinct CDR3 sequences, with around 17% found just once. The sample comprised naive CD8+ T cells from blood, with Jurkat cell RNA spiked in. Subset defined: FACS-sorted CD8+CD4-CCR7+CD45RA+ naive T cells. The receptors were gathered from a human donor in good health. Some libraries in this study had Jurkat cell RNA spiked in.

The table lists this clonotype with many counts. The chain has TRBV10-3 and TRBJ2-1, with 9 bases aligning to TRBD2. CDR1 and CDR2 from the germline V gene are ENHRY and SYGVKD. Unmatched junction bases numbered 2, after V lost 0 bases and J lost 5 bases. CDR3 length: 15 amino acids. The CDR3 here is CAISESSGRHNEQFF. In nucleotides, the CDR3 is TGTGCCATCAGTGAGTCTAGCGGGAGACACAATGAGCAGTTCTTC.

At least ten counts were recorded for this clonotype. V usage is TRBV29-1 and J usage is TRBJ1-2; perhaps TRBD1 as D (5 bases). Germline assignment: CDR1 SQVTM and CDR2 ANQGSEA. V lost 4 bases, J lost 11 bases, and 14 bases lay in between. CDR3 length: 11 residues. The CDR3 spells CSVVDSPYYTF. CDR3 DNA: TGCAGCGTTGTTGACAGCCCCTATTACACCTTC.

Of note for this clonotype: Because the CDR3's place on the DNA is in doubt, the DNA is left out and the CDR3 is given as listed by TCRdb. The chain has TRBV29-1 and TRBJ1-2; the table's D call, TRBD1, has no DNA check behind it. The CDR3 sequence runs 12 residues, both termini included. Germline lookup yields CDR1 SQVTM and CDR2 ANQGSEA. CDR3 amino acids: CSVKGASYGCTF.

This clonotype was recorded many times. The CDR3 spells CASSLGGFGDTQYF. CDR3 bases: TGTGCCAGCAGCTTAGGGGGGTTCGGAGATACGCAGTATTTT. V and J are TRBV7-9 and TRBJ2-3, with D perhaps assigned TRBD1 or TRBD2 (5 bases each). V shed 1 base and J shed 5 bases, with 10 bases lying between them. In germline, CDR1 is SEHNR, CDR2 FQNEAQ (reference sequence). This CDR3 has 14 residues.

This clonotype was counted ten times or more. The chain joins TRBV12-5 to TRBJ1-1; TRBD1 aligns across 9 bases. This CDR3 region has 21 residues. After removal of 6 bases from V and 1 base from J, the junction contained 24 bases not matched to a gene. CDR1 is LGHNT and CDR2 is FRNRAP in the germline V gene. CDR3 coding DNA: TGTGCTAGTGGGTTTGGTAGAGGTACAGGGGGCCCTGCACCTTCGAACACTGAAGCTTTCTTT. As protein: CASGFGRGTGGPAPSNTEAFF.

This clonotype appeared once. This chain uses TRBV29-1 with TRBJ2-1; 8 bases agree with TRBD1. Germline V gene lookup returns CDR1 SQVTM and CDR2 ANQGSEA. This CDR3 is 15 amino acids long. The trim removed 6 bases at V and 9 bases at J, leaving 16 bases unmatched. CDR3 amino acids: CSVGGWTGSRSEQFF. The CDR3 DNA is TGCAGCGTGGGAGGTTGGACAGGGTCTCGATCTGAGCAGTTCTTC.

This clonotype came up a few times. DNA of the CDR3: TGTGCCAGCTCACCCGATCGGGGCGCGGGAGCCCCATTTGGCGAGCAGTACTTC. Translated, it gives CASSPDRGAGAPFGEQYF. The chain uses TRBV18 and TRBJ2-7, with TRBD2 matching over 7 bases. Looked up from germline, CDR1 is KGHSH and CDR2 is LQKENI. The CDR3 is made up of 18 amino acids. Trimming removed 3 bases from V and 6 bases from J; junction bases left unmatched: 20.

The V call is TRBV29-1, the J call TRBJ2-7; D is perhaps TRBD2 (5 bases). CDR1 is SQVTM, CDR2 ANQGSEA, per germline. The CDR3 spans 13 residues. With 8 bases removed from V and 4 bases from J, the gap between germline ends came to 18 bases. The CDR3 DNA sequence: TGCAGCATAATCGCTTCTCGAGGGTACGAGCAGTACTTC. As protein: CSIIASRGYEQYF.

Concerning this clonotype: A clone one base away is much larger, so this may be a read error. The chain couples TRBV19 to TRBJ2-1; possibly TRBD2 for D (6 bases). Germline CDR1 is LNHDA and CDR2 is SQIVND (reference sequence). The CDR3 contains 16 residues. The CDR3 DNA reads TGTGCCAGTAGTATAGATCCGGCTAGCGCCTACAGTGAGCAGTTCTTC. Translation: CASSIDPASAYSEQFF.

With respect to this clonotype: A much bigger clone sits one base away, suggesting this may be a read error. The chain has TRBV30 and TRBJ1-5; possibly TRBD1 for D (5 bases). Per germline, CDR1 GTSNPN and CDR2 SVGIG (reference sequence). The CDR3 totals 13 residues. CDR3 DNA: TGTGCCTGGAGTGTCTCCGGGGACCAGCCCCAGCGTTTT. It codes for CAWSVSGDQPQRF.

The CDR3 spells CASSLRGTGGYTDTQYF. CDR3 sequence (DNA): TGTGCCAGCAGCTTAAGGGGGACAGGGGGATACACAGATACGCAGTATTTT. The chain uses TRBV7-3 and TRBJ2-3; TRBD1 aligns across 11 bases. Germline-derived CDR1 and CDR2 are SGHTA and FQGTGA. With 1 base clipped from V and 2 bases from J, the junction kept 5 bases outside the gene matches. The CDR3 covers 17 residues.

At least ten counts were recorded for this clonotype. The chain links TRBV20-1 to TRBJ2-7; D remains unclear. Trimming pared 3 bases from V and 2 bases from J, leaving 14 bases between. The germline V gene has CDR1 DFQATT and CDR2 SNEGSKA (reference sequence). The length of the CDR3 is 14 residues. CDR3 protein: CSASRWPATYEQYF. The CDR3 DNA reads as TGCAGTGCTAGTAGGTGGCCTGCAACCTACGAGCAGTACTTC.

To note about this clonotype: A much more abundant neighbour one base away suggests this may be a read error. The V gene is TRBV15, the J gene TRBJ1-5; D might be TRBD1 (6 bases). Germline values: CDR1 LNHNV, CDR2 YYDKDF (reference sequence). The CDR3 totals 14 residues. This CDR3 is CATSTELSGGPQRF. CDR3 coding DNA: TGTGCCACCAGCACAGAGCTCTCCGGGGGGCCCCAGCGTTTT.

In its sample, this clonotype was seen many times. This chain links TRBV4-1 with TRBJ2-7; D is ambiguous. Trimming removed 3 bases at V and 3 bases at J, with 6 bases between. This CDR3 comprises 12 residues. CDR1 and CDR2 (germline): MGHRA, YSYEKL. Written as DNA, the CDR3 is TGCGCCAGCAGCCACCCCAACTACGAGCAGTACTTC. Translating gives CASSHPNYEQYF.

This clonotype was seen repeatedly, ten times or more. J is TRBJ2-7 and V is TRBV4-1; D may match TRBD1 or TRBD2 (5 bases each). The germline V gene encodes CDR1 MGHRA and CDR2 YSYEKL. Between the trimmed V and J ends, which lost 1 base and 1 base, there was a span of 14 bases. This CDR3 contains 16 residues. In DNA, the CDR3 is TGCGCCAGCAGCCAAGGACCCGGGACCGCTTCCTACGAGCAGTACTTC. It specifies CASSQGPGTASYEQYF.

This clonotype has a count of ten or more. The chain recombines TRBV9 with TRBJ2-7; D possibly matches TRBD1 or TRBD2 (6 bases each). Per germline, CDR1 SGDLS and CDR2 YYNGEE. V dropped 0 bases and J dropped 3 bases, with 10 bases sitting between them. The CDR3 has 14 amino acids. CDR3 residues: CASSVGGANYEQYF. Written as DNA, the CDR3 is TGTGCCAGCAGCGTAGGGGGGGCGAACTACGAGCAGTACTTC.

In this sample, this clonotype turned up once. This may stem from a read error, because a much larger clone lies one nucleotide away. The chain combines TRBV6-5 with TRBJ1-1; 10 bases fit TRBD1. Germline V lookup: CDR1 MNHEY, CDR2 SVGAGI. The CDR3 runs 14 residues. The CDR3 DNA reads TGTGCCAGCAGTTACGGGACAGGGGTCACTGAAGCTCTCTTT. Encoded protein: CASSYGTGVTEALF.

This clonotype appeared many times. The chain combines TRBV4-1 with TRBJ2-7; unclear D gene. The CDR3 totals 14 residues. CDR1 MGHRA and CDR2 YSYEKL come from the germline V gene. Deletions cut 5 bases from V and 2 bases from J, with 13 bases between. CDR3 nucleotide sequence: TGCGCCAGCAGCTTCCGACATGGGGCCTACGAGCAGTACTTC. Translated: CASSFRHGAYEQYF.

This chain links TRBV6-4 with TRBJ2-1, with D tentatively TRBD2 (5 bases). Germline CDR1 is MRHNA and CDR2 is SNTAGT. This CDR3 region has 17 residues. V lost 0 bases and J lost 4, with 16 bases in between. The CDR3 is CASSDSTSRTLYNEQFF. DNA of the CDR3: TGTGCCAGCAGTGACTCGACCTCTAGGACTTTATACAATGAGCAGTTCTTC.

Concerning this clonotype itself: This may stem from a read error, because a much larger clone lies one nucleotide away. J is TRBJ2-1 and V is TRBV6-1; 14 bases line up with TRBD2. Germline CDR1 MNHNS, CDR2 SASEGT. This CDR3 is 12 amino acids long. V trimming: 8 bases; J trimming: 13 bases; junction bases outside the gene matches: 4. The DNA for the CDR3 is TGTGCCAGCGGTGGGACTAGCGGGAGACAGTTCTTC. Translating gives CASGGTSGRQFF.

The table lists this clonotype with many counts. The chain joins TRBV14 to TRBJ2-1; D gene ambiguous. Trimming cost V 0 bases and J 4 bases, with 7 bases left between them. The CDR3 runs to 14 residues. Germline CDR1 reads SGHDN; CDR2 reads FVKESK. CDR3 loop: CASSQDYTYNEQFF. CDR3 bases: TGTGCCAGCAGCCAAGATTACACTTACAATGAGCAGTTCTTC.

Only a few counts were recorded for this clonotype. This rearrangement joins TRBV11-2 to TRBJ2-2; 9 nucleotides agree with TRBD1. Germline V gene data show CDR1 as SGHAT and CDR2 as FQNNGV. J lost 5 bases, V lost 3 bases, and 7 bases had no gene match. There are 16 residues in the CDR3. The CDR3 sequence is CASSFPGQGITGELFF. DNA for the CDR3: TGTGCCAGCAGCTTCCCGGGACAGGGAATTACCGGGGAGCTGTTTTTT.

In this sample, this clonotype turned up many times. The chain uses TRBV6-6 and TRBJ2-2; D may be TRBD1 (5 bases). This CDR3 region has 14 residues. CDR1 and CDR2 from the germline V gene are MNHNY and SVGAGI (reference sequence). The V and J ends lost 4 bases and 6 bases respectively, with 12 bases between them. The CDR3 DNA follows: TGTGCCAGCAGTTTCAACCAGGGTGCCGGGGAGCTGTTTTTT. Translating gives CASSFNQGAGELFF.

Concerning this clonotype itself: The CDR3 end shows no conserved phenylalanine or tryptophan, and so a read error is likely. The rearrangement joins TRBV13 to TRBJ1-4, with TRBD1 identical over 9 bases. The CDR3 length is 21 residues. CDR1 is PRHDT and CDR2 is FYEKMQ in the germline V gene (reference sequence). J lost 0 bases, V lost 0 bases, and 14 bases had no gene match. The CDR3 protein is CASSLGYGTGFSAATNEKLFL. CDR3 nucleotide sequence: TGTGCCAGCAGCTTAGGGTACGGGACAGGGTTTTCCGCCGCAACTAATGAAAAACTGTTTCTT.

The chain has TRBV28 and TRBJ2-1; tentative D call: TRBD1 (6 bases). This CDR3 contains 14 residues. The V end was cut by 2 bases, the J end by 5 bases, with 10 bases between. Germline lookup yields CDR1 MDHEN and CDR2 SYDVKM. The chain's CDR3 is CASSLMGTHNEQFF. CDR3 nucleotides: TGTGCCAGCAGTTTAATGGGGACACACAATGAGCAGTTCTTC.

V is TRBV7-2 and J is TRBJ1-2; D is unclear. The V and J ends lost 5 bases and 1 base respectively, with 14 bases between them. There are 15 residues in the CDR3. Per germline, CDR1 SGHTA and CDR2 FQGNSA. CDR3 amino acids: CASSLISVLNYGYTF. The CDR3 bases are TGTGCCAGCAGCCTGATCTCTGTCCTTAACTATGGCTACACCTTC.

The chain recombines TRBV4-3 with TRBJ2-7, with 7 bases fitting TRBD2. CDR3 length: 16 amino acids. Germline loops: CDR1 LGHNA, CDR2 YSLEER. The V gene end was trimmed by 0 bases and the J gene end by 3 bases; junction bases not matched to a gene: 8. The CDR3 spells CASSQDRTRGLYEQYF. DNA for the CDR3: TGCGCCAGCAGCCAAGATCGGACTAGAGGACTCTACGAGCAGTACTTC.

About this clonotype: A clone one base away is much larger, so this may be a read error. V usage is TRBV7-7 and J usage is TRBJ2-1; D remains unclear. The CDR3 is 16 residues long. The germline CDR1 and CDR2 sequences are SSHAT and FNYEAQ (reference sequence). Here the CDR3 DNA reads TGTGCTAGCAGCTTAGGATTCCTGAAAACCTACAATGAGCAGTTCTTC. Amino acids: CASSLGFLKTYNEQFF.

This clonotype was recorded many times. The CDR3 sequence is CASSLRAGSTDTQYF. The DNA for the CDR3 is TGTGCCAGCAGTTTAAGGGCGGGAAGCACAGATACGCAGTATTTT. The genes are TRBV12-3 or TRBV12-4 and TRBJ2-3; D might be TRBD2 (6 bases). V lost 2 bases, J lost 0 bases, and 9 bases lay in between. This CDR3 spans 15 amino acids.

This clonotype was observed at least ten times. The chain is built from TRBV27 and TRBJ2-7; 10 nucleotides line up with TRBD1. Unmatched junction bases numbered 4, after V lost 6 bases and J lost 2 bases. CDR3 size: 14 residues. Germline V gene sequence: CDR1 MNHEY, CDR2 SMNVEV (reference sequence). CDR3 protein: CASRWGTGAYEQYF. The CDR3 bases are TGTGCCAGCAGATGGGGGACAGGGGCCTACGAGCAGTACTTC.

This clonotype occurred many times. This rearrangement joins TRBV5-5 to TRBJ2-5, with D perhaps matching TRBD2 (6 bases). This CDR3 is 13 amino acids long. CDR1 SGHKS and CDR2 YYEKEE come from the germline V gene (reference sequence). Trimming shortened V by 4 bases and J by 0 bases, and 7 bases separated the two germline ends. The DNA of the CDR3 is TGTGCCAGCAGCGCGGGGAACCAAGAGACCCAGTACTTC. Its translation is CASSAGNQETQYF.

This clonotype came up many times. The V and J genes are TRBV4-1 and TRBJ1-5, with D perhaps matching TRBD1 (5 bases). Trimming shortened V by 3 bases and J by 2 bases, and 14 bases separated the two germline ends. Germline values: CDR1 MGHRA, CDR2 YSYEKL. The CDR3 sequence is 16 residues long. The CDR3 DNA sequence: TGCGCCAGCAGCCAGTATGGACAATTGGGCAATCAGCCCCAGCATTTT. This gives the protein CASSQYGQLGNQPQHF.